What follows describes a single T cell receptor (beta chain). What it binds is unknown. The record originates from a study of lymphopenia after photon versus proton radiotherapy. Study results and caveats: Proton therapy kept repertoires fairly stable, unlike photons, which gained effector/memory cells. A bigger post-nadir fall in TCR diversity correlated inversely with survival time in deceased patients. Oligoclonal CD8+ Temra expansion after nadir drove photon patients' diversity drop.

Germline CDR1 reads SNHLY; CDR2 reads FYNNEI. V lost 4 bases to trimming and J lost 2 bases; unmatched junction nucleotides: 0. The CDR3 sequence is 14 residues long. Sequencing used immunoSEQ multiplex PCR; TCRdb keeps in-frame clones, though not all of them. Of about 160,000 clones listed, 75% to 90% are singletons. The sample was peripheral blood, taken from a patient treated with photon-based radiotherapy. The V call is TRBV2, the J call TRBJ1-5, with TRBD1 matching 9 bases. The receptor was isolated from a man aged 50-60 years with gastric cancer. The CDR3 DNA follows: TGTGCCAGCAGTGGGACAGGGGGCAATCAGCCCCAGCATTTT. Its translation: CASSGTGGNQPQHF.